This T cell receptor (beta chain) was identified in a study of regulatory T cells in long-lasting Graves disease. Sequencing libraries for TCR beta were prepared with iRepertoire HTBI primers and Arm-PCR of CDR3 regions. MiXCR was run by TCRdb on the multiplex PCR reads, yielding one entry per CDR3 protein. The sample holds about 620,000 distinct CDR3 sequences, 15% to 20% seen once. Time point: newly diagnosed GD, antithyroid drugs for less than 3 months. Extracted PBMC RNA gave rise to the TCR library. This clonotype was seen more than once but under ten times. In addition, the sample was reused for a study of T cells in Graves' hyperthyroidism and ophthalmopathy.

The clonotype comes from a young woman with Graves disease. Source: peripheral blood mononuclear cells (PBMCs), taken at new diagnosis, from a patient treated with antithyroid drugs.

In DNA form, the CDR3 reads TGTGCCAGCAGCCAAGATAGCACGGGCGGCACAGATACGCAGTATTTT. Translation: CASSQDSTGGTDTQYF. This chain connects TRBV3-1 to TRBJ2-3; D gene unclear. The germline V gene has CDR1 LGHDT and CDR2 YNNKEL (reference sequence). The ends were cut back, 0 bases at V and 1 base at J, with 11 bases in the middle. CDR3 length equals 16 residues.